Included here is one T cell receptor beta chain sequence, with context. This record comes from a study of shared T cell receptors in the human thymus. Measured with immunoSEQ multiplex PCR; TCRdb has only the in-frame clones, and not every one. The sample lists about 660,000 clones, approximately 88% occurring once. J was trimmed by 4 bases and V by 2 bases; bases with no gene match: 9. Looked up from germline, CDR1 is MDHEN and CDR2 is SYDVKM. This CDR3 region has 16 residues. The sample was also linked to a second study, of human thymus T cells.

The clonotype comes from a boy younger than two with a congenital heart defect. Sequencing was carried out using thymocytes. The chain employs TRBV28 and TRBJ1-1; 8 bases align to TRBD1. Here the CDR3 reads CASSLKDRAEGTEAFF. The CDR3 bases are TGTGCCAGCAGTTTAAAGGACAGGGCCGAAGGCACTGAAGCTTTCTTT.